This T cell receptor beta chain originates from a study of identical twins. The study, taken as a whole, reports: Memory repertoires lacked the insertion deficit that abundant cord blood beta clonotypes showed. Beta out-of-frame sequences showed weaker excess twin sharing.

To note about this clonotype: The antigen remains undetermined.

Each CDR3 protein gets one entry after TCRdb re-called the 5' RACE reads with MiXCR. The repertoire holds hundreds of thousands of distinct CDR3 sequences, around 5.7% seen once, with approximately 2% in the top ten. The sequenced sample consisted of naive T cells sorted from blood. The sequence was obtained from a man aged 18 to 29 in good health.

For the CDR3, the DNA is TGTGCCAGCAGTTTAGGCTCGGGAGGATACGAGCAGTACTTC. Amino acids: CASSLGSGGYEQYF. The chain carries TRBV12-3 or TRBV12-4 and TRBJ2-7, with TRBD2 matching 7 bases. CDR3 length: 14 amino acids. The junction had 4 bases not matched to a gene; V was cut back by 1 base and J by 4 bases.